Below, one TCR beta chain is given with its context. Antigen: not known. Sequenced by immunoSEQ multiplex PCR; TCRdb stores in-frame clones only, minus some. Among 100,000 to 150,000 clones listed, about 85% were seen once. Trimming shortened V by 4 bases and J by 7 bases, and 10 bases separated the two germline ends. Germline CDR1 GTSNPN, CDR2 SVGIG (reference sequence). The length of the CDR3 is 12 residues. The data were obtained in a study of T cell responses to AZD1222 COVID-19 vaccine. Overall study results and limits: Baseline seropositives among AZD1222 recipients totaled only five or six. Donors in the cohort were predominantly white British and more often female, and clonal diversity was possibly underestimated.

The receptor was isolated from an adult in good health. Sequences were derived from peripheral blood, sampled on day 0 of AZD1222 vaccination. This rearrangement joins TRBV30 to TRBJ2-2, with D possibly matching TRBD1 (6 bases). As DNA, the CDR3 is TGTGCCTGGAAAGGGGGTGGCGGGGAGCTGTTTTTT. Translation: CAWKGGGGELFF.